Sequencing of this T cell receptor (beta chain) was carried out in a study of T cell responses to AZD1222 COVID-19 vaccine. The wider study: Analyses pooled second doses at about 4 or about 12 weeks.

The protocol was immunoSEQ multiplex PCR, while the TCRdb copy is restricted to in-frame clones and leaves out a portion. The sample yields about 180,000 clones, 85% to 90% seen once. Study results and limitations: Variant regions that are unmutated are reportedly the target of nearly half of spike-specific TCRs. Baseline seropositives among AZD1222 recipients totaled only six or seven.

This clone has just a few counts. The antigen remains undetermined. Trimming removed 6 bases from V and 6 bases from J; junction bases left unmatched: 4. The germline V gene has CDR1 ENHRY and CDR2 SYGVKD. The CDR3 length is 12 residues. Sample: peripheral blood, taken on day 0 of AZD1222 vaccination. This chain uses TRBV10-3 with TRBJ1-2; 7 bases are shared with TRBD1. The TCR originated in an adult in good health. DNA for the CDR3: TGTGCCATCAGAGGGGACAGTCATGGCTACACCTTC. It yields the protein CAIRGDSHGYTF.